Below are 8 T cell receptor beta chains sequenced from a single sample in a study of T cells in Graves' hyperthyroidism and ophthalmopathy. TCR beta CDR3 region amplification was performed from RNA transcripts. During a first-round RT-PCR of the TCR CDR3, the HTBI primer set was used. TCRdb called the multiplex PCR reads again in MiXCR, with one record for every CDR3 protein. The table shows hundreds of thousands of distinct CDR3 sequences, with approximately 14% occurring only once. The sample taken for sequencing was blood. The receptors were gathered from a woman aged 18-29 years with Graves' hyperthyroidism.

This clonotype came up many times. The CDR3 sequence is CASSLAAANTEAFF. CDR3 DNA sequence: TGTGCCAGCAGCTTAGCGGCAGCGAACACTGAAGCTTTCTTT. The gene calls are TRBV11-3 and TRBJ1-1; unclear D gene. This CDR3 contains 14 residues. V lost 1 base and J lost 1, with 7 bases in between. Germline V lookup: CDR1 SGHNT, CDR2 YENEEA.

This clonotype was counted many times. The chain uses TRBV2 and TRBJ1-2; 7 positions match TRBD1. Germline loops: CDR1 SNHLY, CDR2 FYNNEI. CDR3 length equals 14 residues. After removal of 8 bases from V and 2 bases from J, the junction contained 8 bases not matched to a gene. For the CDR3, the DNA is TGTGCCAGCGCAGGGGGACTGCCAAACTATGGCTACACCTTC. Its translation: CASAGGLPNYGYTF.

This chain joins TRBV14 and TRBJ2-5; perhaps TRBD2 as D (6 bases). The ends were cut back, 6 bases at V and 5 bases at J, with 22 bases in the middle. The CDR3 consists of 16 residues. Germline CDR1 reads SGHDN; CDR2 reads FVKESK. For the CDR3, the DNA is TGTGCCAGCAGTCCCGGGAGAAAGGCGAGTTACGAGACCCAGTACTTC. This codes for CASSPGRKASYETQYF.

This clonotype showed up many times. The CDR3 bases are TGTGCCAGCAGCCGCGCGCAGACTAGACACAATGAGCAGTTCTTC. Translating it yields CASSRAQTRHNEQFF. The chain recombines TRBV2 with TRBJ2-1; a possible D gene is TRBD2 (6 bases). Germline V gives CDR1 SNHLY, CDR2 FYNNEI. There are 15 residues in the CDR3. V lost 6 bases and J lost 5, with 17 bases in between.

With regard to this clonotype: A much larger clone differs from this one at a single base, so this may be a read error. The V gene is TRBV6-2 or TRBV6-3, the J gene TRBJ2-7; 8 bases line up with TRBD1. V lost 6 bases, J lost 6 bases, and 10 bases stayed unmatched. Per germline, CDR1 MNHEY and CDR2 SVGEGT. The CDR3 contains 14 residues. The DNA for the CDR3 is TGTGCCAGCAGCCACGGGGACAGGATCAGCGAGCAGTACTTC. Protein product: CASSHGDRISEQYF.

This clonotype was seen repeatedly, ten times or more. The rearrangement uses TRBV12-3 or TRBV12-4 and TRBJ2-7; D remains ambiguous. The ends were cut back, 6 bases at V and 6 bases at J, with 9 bases in the middle. CDR3 length: 11 amino acids. For the CDR3, the DNA is TGTGCCAGCAGCTATAGCAGCGAGCAGTACTTC. It yields the protein CASSYSSEQYF.

This clonotype was detected ten times or more. This chain uses TRBV30 with TRBJ2-1; a weak D match, TRBD2 (5 bases). This CDR3 has 16 amino acids. The V gene lost 0 bases and the J gene lost 2 bases, with 14 bases spanning the gap. Germline lookup yields CDR1 GTSNPN and CDR2 SVGIG (reference sequence). The CDR3 is CAWSVKGRATYNEQFF. As DNA, the CDR3 is TGTGCCTGGAGTGTAAAAGGGCGGGCCACCTACAATGAGCAGTTCTTC.

The table lists this clonotype with many counts. V gene TRBV27 combines with J gene TRBJ1-2; weak D call: TRBD1 (5 bases). V lost 5 bases and J 4 bases, leaving 14 bases between the germline ends. The germline V gene has CDR1 MNHEY and CDR2 SMNVEV (reference sequence). The length of the CDR3 is 14 residues. The CDR3 sequence: CASSPGLSAYGYTF. The CDR3 region has the DNA TGTGCCAGCAGTCCGGGACTTTCCGCCTATGGCTACACCTTC.